The 26 T cell receptor beta chains given below trace back to one sample, sequenced in a study of T cells after yellow fever vaccination. TCRdb redid the calling of the 5' RACE reads with MiXCR, one entry per CDR3 protein. Among over 250,000 distinct CDR3 sequences, roughly 5.2% were seen once, and the ten largest hold more than 3%. The source material was CD4+ T cells sorted from PBMCs, sampled on the day of the yellow fever booster vaccination. The receptor set was obtained from a young man who received the YFV17D yellow fever vaccine.

V usage is TRBV29-1 and J usage is TRBJ2-2; D gene uncertain. V lost 7 bases to trimming and J lost 3 bases, with 15 bases between them. Germline CDR1 is SQVTM and CDR2 is ANQGSEA. The CDR3 has 14 residues. CDR3 in amino acids: CSAKSGRDTGELFF. The CDR3 nucleotides read TGCAGCGCTAAGAGTGGTAGAGACACCGGGGAGCTGTTTTTT.

This clonotype showed up just a few times. This rearrangement joins TRBV7-2 to TRBJ1-1; D unresolved. The V and J ends lost 8 bases and 1 base respectively, with 14 bases between them. The CDR3 runs to 14 residues. From germline, CDR1 is SGHTA and CDR2 FQGNSA. CDR3 sequence reads: CASFAQVTNTEAFF. CDR3 sequence (DNA): TGTGCCAGCTTTGCGCAGGTGACGAACACTGAAGCTTTCTTT.

Only a few counts were recorded for this clonotype. The chain recombines TRBV12-3 or TRBV12-4 with TRBJ2-5, with no clear D. V lost 3 bases, J lost 7 bases, and 12 bases lay in between. This CDR3 comprises 13 residues. Here the CDR3 DNA reads TGTGCCAGCAGTTTCCAAGGGCTTGGGACCCAGTACTTC. Protein: CASSFQGLGTQYF.

This clonotype occurred a few times. This chain uses TRBV4-1 with TRBJ2-1, with D maybe TRBD1 (6 bases). This CDR3 has 15 residues. V was shortened by 3 bases and J by 3 bases, with 12 bases between the two germline ends. CDR1 is MGHRA and CDR2 is YSYEKL in the germline V gene. The CDR3 nucleotides read TGCGCCAGCAGCCAGCCCGGGACAAGCTACAATGAGCAGTTCTTC. This translates into CASSQPGTSYNEQFF.

The chain joins TRBV7-8 to TRBJ1-1; possible D gene TRBD1, 6 bases. With 5 bases removed from V and 5 bases from J, the gap between germline ends came to 15 bases. Germline V CDR1 and CDR2: SGHVS, FQNEAQ. The CDR3 sequence is 14 residues long. The CDR3 loop reads CASSHRVERTEAFF. CDR3 sequence (DNA): TGTGCCAGCAGCCACAGGGTTGAGAGAACTGAAGCTTTCTTT.

Many counts were recorded for this clonotype. The chain employs TRBV5-4 and TRBJ2-6; D unclear. The V gene's germline CDR1 is SGHNT and CDR2 YYREEE (reference sequence). Trimming cost V 0 bases and J 0 bases, with 13 bases left between them. CDR3 length: 18 residues. The CDR3 here is CASSLDVAFPSGANVLTF. The CDR3 region has the DNA TGTGCCAGCAGCTTGGATGTAGCCTTTCCCTCTGGGGCCAACGTCCTGACTTTC.

This clonotype was detected many times. The chain uses TRBV20-1 and TRBJ2-5, with D uncertain. The germline V gene encodes CDR1 DFQATT and CDR2 SNEGSKA (reference sequence). The CDR3 is made up of 12 amino acids. The V end lost 6 bases, the J end lost 10 bases, and 18 bases lay between the germline ends. Here the CDR3 DNA reads TGCAGTGCCCTAAGGACGCAACAAGTCCAGTACTTC. Residues: CSALRTQQVQYF.

This clonotype was seen more than once but under ten times. The V gene is TRBV29-1, the J gene TRBJ1-1, with no clear D. Trimming shortened V by 1 base and J by 5 bases, and 11 bases separated the two germline ends. The V gene's germline CDR1 is SQVTM and CDR2 ANQGSEA. CDR3 length: 13 amino acids. The CDR3 sequence: CSVEAPVMTEAFF. The CDR3 DNA sequence: TGCAGCGTTGAAGCCCCTGTAATGACTGAAGCTTTCTTT. Complete variable domain (other parts from reference TRBV29-1 and TRBJ1-1): SAVISQKPSRDICQRGTSLTIQCQVDSQVTMMFWYRQQPGQSLTLIATANQGSEATYESGFVIDKFPISRPNLTFSTLTVSNMSPEDSSIYLCSVEAPVMTEAFFGQGTRLTVV.

This chain links TRBV20-1 with TRBJ1-2; 8 positions match TRBD1. CDR1 DFQATT and CDR2 SNEGSKA come from the germline V gene (reference sequence). V gave up 6 bases and J gave up 8 bases; unmatched junction bases: 5. This CDR3 has 11 amino acids. For the CDR3, the DNA is TGCAGTGCCACGACAGGGGTCGGCTACACCTTC. This encodes CSATTGVGYTF.

The chain has TRBV7-2 and TRBJ1-1; no firm D call. The CDR3 is 16 amino acids. Germline CDR1 and CDR2: SGHTA and FQGNSA. The ends were cut back, 1 base at V and 0 bases at J, with 12 bases in the middle. The chain's CDR3 is CASSLGAGSMNTEAFF. The DNA of the CDR3 is TGTGCCAGCAGCTTAGGGGCGGGGAGCATGAACACTGAAGCTTTCTTT.

The chain uses TRBV9 and TRBJ2-3; 7 positions match TRBD1. Germline values: CDR1 SGDLS, CDR2 YYNGEE. The junction had 13 bases not matched to a gene; V was cut back by 3 bases and J by 3 bases. This CDR3 has 17 amino acids. The CDR3 here is CASSAPGSAGGTDTQYF. In DNA, the CDR3 is TGTGCCAGCAGCGCTCCGGGGTCGGCAGGGGGAACAGATACGCAGTATTTT.

This clonotype appeared a few times. The chain recombines TRBV5-6 with TRBJ1-1; D not certain. Trimming took 4 bases from V and 3 from J, leaving 10 bases between them. The length of the CDR3 is 13 residues. Germline CDR1 is SGHDT and CDR2 is YYEEEE. CDR3 sequence (DNA): TGTGCCAGCAGCCCGGACCGTTACACTGAAGCTTTCTTT. Translating it yields CASSPDRYTEAFF.

This clonotype was counted a few times. The gene calls are TRBV7-2 and TRBJ2-3; D may correspond to TRBD1 or TRBD2 (5 bases each). The V gene's germline CDR1 is SGHTA and CDR2 FQGNSA. Deletions cut 7 bases from V and 6 bases from J, with 20 bases between. The CDR3 is 15 residues long. CDR3 in DNA: TGTGCCAGCACTATCTTGGGGGTAGCCACCGATACGCAGTATTTT. Its protein product is CASTILGVATDTQYF.

This clonotype occurred many times. This chain links TRBV5-4 with TRBJ2-3; tentative D call: TRBD1 (5 bases). The CDR3 covers 17 residues. CDR1 is SGHNT, CDR2 YYREEE, per germline (reference sequence). The germline V and J ends were trimmed by 4 bases and 0 bases, with 18 bases remaining between them. CDR3 amino acids: CASSPPDSPPSTDTQYF. CDR3 DNA: TGTGCCAGCAGCCCCCCCGACAGCCCCCCTAGCACAGATACGCAGTATTTT.

Ten or more counts support this clonotype. This chain joins TRBV11-3 and TRBJ1-2; tentative D call: TRBD1 (5 bases). The germline V gene has CDR1 SGHNT and CDR2 YENEEA. Trimming pared 1 base from V and 8 bases from J, leaving 11 bases between. This CDR3 has 13 amino acids. The CDR3 is CASSLATGTGYTF. In nucleotides, the CDR3 is TGTGCCAGCAGCTTAGCAACAGGAACGGGCTACACCTTC.

This clonotype turned up a few times. This chain uses TRBV4-3 with TRBJ2-5; D may be TRBD1 (6 bases). Trimming pared 3 bases from V and 1 base from J, leaving 12 bases between. The CDR3 has 15 amino acids. CDR1 is LGHNA, CDR2 YSLEER, per germline. In nucleotides, the CDR3 is TGCGCCAGCAGCCAGATACGGACAGTCCAAGAGACCCAGTACTTC. This translates into CASSQIRTVQETQYF.

This clonotype was observed many times. The chain combines TRBV4-3 with TRBJ2-3; D is undetermined. The CDR3 sequence is 14 residues long. Germline V gene sequence: CDR1 LGHNA, CDR2 YSLEER. The ends were cut back, 4 bases at V and 0 bases at J, with 8 bases in the middle. The CDR3 coding sequence is TGCGCCAGCAGCCGTGCAGGTAGCACAGATACGCAGTATTTT. Translation: CASSRAGSTDTQYF.

This clonotype was detected a few times. The chain couples TRBV25-1 to TRBJ1-6; D perhaps matches TRBD1 (5 bases). The CDR3 covers 13 residues. Germline loops: CDR1 MGHDK, CDR2 SYGVNS. The V and J ends lost 3 bases and 10 bases respectively, with 10 bases between them. The chain's CDR3 is CASSDGGDSPLHF. The CDR3 bases are TGTGCCAGCAGTGATGGTGGGGACTCACCCCTCCACTTT.

As to this clonotype: Possible read error: a much larger clone is one base away. The chain carries TRBV9 and TRBJ2-2, with D possibly matching TRBD2 (6 bases). In germline, CDR1 is SGDLS, CDR2 YYNGEE. The CDR3 sequence is 14 residues long. The CDR3 sequence is CASRVAGGTGELFF. The CDR3 DNA sequence: TGTGCCAGCAGAGTAGCTGGAGGGACCGGGGAGCTGTTTTTT.

V is TRBV7-3 and J is TRBJ1-1; 9 bases line up with TRBD1. The CDR3 has 14 residues. Trimming cost V 4 bases and J 3 bases; bases outside gene matches: 3. Germline V gene data show CDR1 as SGHTA and CDR2 as FQGTGA. CDR3 protein: CASSYGDRDTEAFF. CDR3 in DNA: TGTGCCAGCAGCTATGGGGACAGGGACACTGAAGCTTTCTTT.

This chain joins TRBV23-1 and TRBJ2-3; TRBD1 is a possible D gene (6 bases). TRBV23-1 qualifies as an ORF whose function is uncertain. V shed 4 bases and J shed 1 base, with 12 bases lying between them. This CDR3 contains 15 residues. The CDR3 protein is CASSPQGVGTDTQYF. The CDR3 DNA sequence: TGCGCCAGCAGTCCACAGGGAGTCGGCACAGATACGCAGTATTTT.

The CDR3 sequence: CASSPIQGDGYTF. The CDR3 coding sequence is TGCGCCAGCAGCCCTATACAGGGAGATGGCTACACCTTC. This chain uses TRBV5-1 with TRBJ1-2; maybe TRBD1 (6 bases). V lost 4 bases to trimming and J lost 6 bases, with 13 bases between them. The CDR3 is 13 amino acids. Germline assignment: CDR1 SGHRS and CDR2 YFSETQ. Variable domain in full (rest from reference TRBV5-1 and TRBJ1-2): KAGVTQTPRYLIKTRGQQVTLSCSPISGHRSVSWYQQTPGQGLQFLFEYFSETQRNKGNFPGRFSGRQFSNSRSEMNVSTLELGDSALYLCASSPIQGDGYTFGSGTRLTVV.

This clonotype was counted between two and nine times. The chain employs TRBV7-9 and TRBJ1-4; perhaps TRBD1 as D (5 bases). The CDR3 spans 13 residues. With 5 bases removed from V and 4 bases from J, the gap between germline ends came to 8 bases. From germline, CDR1 is SEHNR and CDR2 FQNEAQ (reference sequence). The CDR3 spells CASSPDSNEKLFF. CDR3 DNA: TGTGCCAGCAGCCCAGACAGTAATGAAAAACTGTTTTTT.

Only a few counts were recorded for this clonotype. The genes are TRBV6-2 or TRBV6-3 and TRBJ2-1, with 7 bases that match TRBD2. Germline V gives CDR1 MNHEY, CDR2 SVGEGT. V gave up 6 bases and J gave up 6 bases; unmatched junction bases: 17. The CDR3 has 17 residues. CDR3 protein: CASSPVRTSGDANEQFF. In DNA, the CDR3 is TGTGCCAGCAGCCCCGTCCGCACCAGCGGGGATGCCAATGAGCAGTTCTTC.

This chain connects TRBV5-5 to TRBJ1-1, with unresolved D. Deletions cut 1 base from V and 1 base from J, with 8 bases between. This CDR3 has 14 residues. Germline-derived CDR1 and CDR2 are SGHKS and YYEKEE (reference sequence). CDR3 DNA sequence: TGTGCCAGCAGCTTGATACAGCAGAACACTGAAGCTTTCTTT. It is translated as CASSLIQQNTEAFF.

The J gene is TRBJ1-5, the V gene TRBV18, with D hard to call. Germline CDR1 and CDR2: KGHSH and LQKENI. The CDR3 consists of 15 residues. Deletions cut 2 bases from V and 1 base from J, with 9 bases between. CDR3: CASSPNGRSNQPQHF. The CDR3 DNA is TGTGCCAGCTCACCAAACGGAAGGAGCAATCAGCCCCAGCATTTT.